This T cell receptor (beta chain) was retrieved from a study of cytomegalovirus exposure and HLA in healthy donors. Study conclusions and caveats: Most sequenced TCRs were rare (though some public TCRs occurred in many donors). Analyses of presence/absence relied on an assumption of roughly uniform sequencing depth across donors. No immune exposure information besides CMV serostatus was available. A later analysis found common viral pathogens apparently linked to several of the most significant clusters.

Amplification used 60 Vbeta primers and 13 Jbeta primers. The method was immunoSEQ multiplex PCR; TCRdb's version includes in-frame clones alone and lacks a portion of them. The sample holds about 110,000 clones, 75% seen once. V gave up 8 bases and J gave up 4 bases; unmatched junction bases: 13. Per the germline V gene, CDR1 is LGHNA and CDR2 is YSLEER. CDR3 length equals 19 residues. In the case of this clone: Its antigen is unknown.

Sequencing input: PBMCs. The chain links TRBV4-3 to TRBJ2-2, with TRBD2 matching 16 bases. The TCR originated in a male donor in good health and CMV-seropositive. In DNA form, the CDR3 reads TGCGCCAGCTCCCCAGAGGGACTAGCGGGAGGGCTCGGCACCGGGGAGCTGTTTTTT. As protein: CASSPEGLAGGLGTGELFF.